This TCR beta chain comes out of a study of blood T cell repertoires in COVID-19. The wider study: The United States, Italy and Spain were the sources of the acute and convalescent COVID-19 samples. Sample material is recorded as cDNA or gDNA derived from T cells, B-cell-depleted T cells, or PBMCs.

Here immunoSEQ multiplex PCR was the method, and the copy in TCRdb shows in-frame clones only, minus some. The sample shows some 100,000 clones, 75% to 90% of them seen only once. CDR3 length: 14 amino acids. Between the trimmed V and J ends, which lost 3 bases and 1 base, there was a span of 4 bases. Germline V gives CDR1 KGHSH, CDR2 LQKENI. This receptor was obtained from a woman aged 70 to 79 with acute or convalescent COVID-19. The sample taken for sequencing was peripheral blood. The rearrangement links TRBV18 to TRBJ2-6; D not certain. CDR3: CASSPPSGANVLTF. As DNA, the CDR3 is TGTGCCAGCTCACCTCCTTCTGGGGCCAACGTCCTGACTTTC.